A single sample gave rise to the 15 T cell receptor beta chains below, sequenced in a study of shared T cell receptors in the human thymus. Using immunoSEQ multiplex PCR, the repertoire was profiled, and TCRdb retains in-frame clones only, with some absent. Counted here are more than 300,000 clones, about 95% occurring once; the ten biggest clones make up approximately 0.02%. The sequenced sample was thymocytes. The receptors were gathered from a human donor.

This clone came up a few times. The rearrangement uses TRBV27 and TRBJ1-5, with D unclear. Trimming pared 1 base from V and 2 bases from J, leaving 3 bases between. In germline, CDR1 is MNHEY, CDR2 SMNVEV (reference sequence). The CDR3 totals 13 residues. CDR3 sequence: CASSLLGNQPQHF. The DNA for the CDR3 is TGTGCCAGCAGTTTATTGGGCAATCAGCCCCAGCATTTT.

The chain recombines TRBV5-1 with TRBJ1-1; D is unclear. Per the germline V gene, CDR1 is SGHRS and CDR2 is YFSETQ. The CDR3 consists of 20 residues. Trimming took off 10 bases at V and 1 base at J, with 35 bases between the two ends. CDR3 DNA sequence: TGCGCCGGACCCGAAAGAAAACGGGCAGGAGGTTGTATTCGGAACACTGAAGCTTTCTTT. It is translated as CAGPERKRAGGCIRNTEAFF.

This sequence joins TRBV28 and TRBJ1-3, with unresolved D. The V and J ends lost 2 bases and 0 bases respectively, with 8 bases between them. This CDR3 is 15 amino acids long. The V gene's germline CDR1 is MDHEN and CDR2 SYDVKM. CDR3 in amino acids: CASSLERDSGNTIYF. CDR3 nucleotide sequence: TGTGCCAGCAGTTTAGAGAGGGACTCTGGAAACACCATATATTTT.

CDR3 region: CASSGGLNPSYTGELFF. The DNA of the CDR3 is TGTGCCAGCAGTGGGGGGCTTAACCCCTCCTACACCGGGGAGCTGTTTTTT. This chain joins TRBV2 and TRBJ2-2; a possible D gene is TRBD1 (6 bases). V lost 4 bases and J lost 3, with 18 bases in between. This CDR3 region has 17 residues. Germline-derived CDR1 and CDR2 are SNHLY and FYNNEI.

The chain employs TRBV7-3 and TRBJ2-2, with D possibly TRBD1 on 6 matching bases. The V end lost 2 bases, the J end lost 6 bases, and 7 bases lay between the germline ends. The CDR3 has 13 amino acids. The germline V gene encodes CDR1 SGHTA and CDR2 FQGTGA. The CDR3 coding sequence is TGTGCCAGCAGCTTATCAGGGGCCGGGGAGCTGTTTTTT. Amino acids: CASSLSGAGELFF.

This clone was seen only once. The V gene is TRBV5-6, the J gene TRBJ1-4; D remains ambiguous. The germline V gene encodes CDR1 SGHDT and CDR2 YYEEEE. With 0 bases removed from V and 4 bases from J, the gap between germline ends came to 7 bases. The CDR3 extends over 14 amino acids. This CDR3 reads CASSLGSDNEKLFF. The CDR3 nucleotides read TGTGCCAGCAGCTTGGGGTCTGATAATGAAAAACTGTTTTTT.

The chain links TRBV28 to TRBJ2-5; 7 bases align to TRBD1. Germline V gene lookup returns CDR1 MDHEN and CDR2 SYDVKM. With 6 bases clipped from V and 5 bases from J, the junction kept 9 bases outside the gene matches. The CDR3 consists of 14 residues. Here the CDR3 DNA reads TGTGCCAGCAGCAACAACAGGGGCCGGGAGACCCAGTACTTC. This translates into CASSNNRGRETQYF.

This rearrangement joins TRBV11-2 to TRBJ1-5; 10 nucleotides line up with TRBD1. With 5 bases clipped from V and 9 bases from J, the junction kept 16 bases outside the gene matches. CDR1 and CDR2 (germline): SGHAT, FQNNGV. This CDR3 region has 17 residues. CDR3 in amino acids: CASSDPAGQGVCPPQHF. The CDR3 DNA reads TGTGCCAGCAGCGATCCCGCCGGACAGGGGGTTTGCCCGCCCCAGCATTTT.

CDR3 residues: CASIAQSTYF. The CDR3 DNA sequence: TGTGCCAGCATCGCTCAATCGACGTATTTT. This chain uses TRBV6-4 with TRBJ2-3, with D hard to call. Looked up from germline, CDR1 is MRHNA and CDR2 is SNTAGT. V lost 7 bases and J 14 bases, leaving 13 bases between the germline ends. CDR3 length equals 10 residues.

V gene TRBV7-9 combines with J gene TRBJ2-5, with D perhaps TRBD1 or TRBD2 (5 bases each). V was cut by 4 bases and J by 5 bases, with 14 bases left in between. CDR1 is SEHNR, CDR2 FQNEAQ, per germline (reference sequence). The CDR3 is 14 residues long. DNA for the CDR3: TGTGCCAGCAGCTCCGGGGCTAAGGGGGAGACCCAGTACTTC. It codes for CASSSGAKGETQYF.

CDR3 residues: CASSLCVGREDYGYTF. In DNA form, the CDR3 reads TGTGCCAGCAGTTTATGCGTCGGCAGGGAGGACTATGGCTACACCTTC. The chain uses TRBV28 and TRBJ1-2; D perhaps matches TRBD1 (5 bases). Germline values: CDR1 MDHEN, CDR2 SYDVKM. The V end was cut by 0 bases, the J end by 3 bases, with 14 bases between. CDR3 size: 16 residues.

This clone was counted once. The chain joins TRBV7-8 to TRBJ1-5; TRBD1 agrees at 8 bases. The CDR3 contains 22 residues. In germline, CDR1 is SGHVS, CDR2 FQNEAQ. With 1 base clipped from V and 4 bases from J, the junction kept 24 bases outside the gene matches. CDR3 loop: CASSLVISLTGPGGWLNQPQHF. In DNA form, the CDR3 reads TGTGCCAGCAGCTTAGTGATCTCCCTAACGGGGCCAGGGGGCTGGCTAAATCAGCCCCAGCATTTT. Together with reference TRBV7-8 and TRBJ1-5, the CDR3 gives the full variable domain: GAGVSQSPRYKVAKRGQDVALRCDPISGHVSLFWYQQALGQGPEFLTYFQNEAQLDKSGLPSDRFFAERPEGSVSTLKIQRTQQEDSAVYLCASSLVISLTGPGGWLNQPQHFGDGTRLSIL.

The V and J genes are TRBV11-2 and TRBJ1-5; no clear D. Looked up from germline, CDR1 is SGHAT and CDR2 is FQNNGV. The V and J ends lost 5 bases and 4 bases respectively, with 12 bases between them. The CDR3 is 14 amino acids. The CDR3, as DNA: TGTGCCAGCAGCGCCCTCGGAGGTAATCAGCCCCAGCATTTT. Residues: CASSALGGNQPQHF.

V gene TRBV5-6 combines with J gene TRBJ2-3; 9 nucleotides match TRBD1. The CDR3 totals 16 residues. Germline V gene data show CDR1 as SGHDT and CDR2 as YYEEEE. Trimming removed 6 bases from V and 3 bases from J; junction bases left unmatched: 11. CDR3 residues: CASTKRQGGRTDTQYF. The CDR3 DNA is TGTGCCAGCACCAAAAGACAGGGGGGAAGGACAGATACGCAGTATTTT.

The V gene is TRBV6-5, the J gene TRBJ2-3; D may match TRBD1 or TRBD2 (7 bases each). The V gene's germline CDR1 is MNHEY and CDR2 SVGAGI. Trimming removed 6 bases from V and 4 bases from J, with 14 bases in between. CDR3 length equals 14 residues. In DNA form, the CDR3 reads TGTGCCAGCAGCGACAGGGAGGGACCAGATACGCAGTATTTT. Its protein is CASSDREGPDTQYF.